This TCR beta chain comes out of a study of blood T cell repertoires in COVID-19. Study context: The samples span acute and convalescent COVID-19 from the United States, Italy and Spain. PBMCs, B-cell-depleted T cells, or T cells provided the cDNA or gDNA that made up the material.

The CDR3 consists of 16 residues. The V segment lost 3 bases and the J segment 7 bases; nucleotides outside the gene matches: 12. Per the germline V gene, CDR1 is SGHTA and CDR2 is FQGTGA. This clone occurred many times. Per the study methods: Estimated nucleated cell counts came from reference gene primer amplification. Clones were sequenced by immunoSEQ multiplex PCR, and TCRdb holds only the in-frame ones, with some missing. That table supplies the V and J calls and clone size; D and trimming were determined from the DNA. The sample lists more than 300,000 clones; roughly nine tenths were seen once. One Seattle source followed patients from active infection through their disease course.

The rearrangement links TRBV7-3 to TRBJ2-1; 7 bases are a match to TRBD1. This receptor was obtained from a woman aged 25-40 years with COVID-19, enrolled during active disease. The source material was peripheral blood. CDR3 protein: CASSLGYGTDQNEQFF. As DNA, the CDR3 is TGTGCCAGCAGCTTGGGATACGGGACAGACCAGAATGAGCAGTTCTTC.